This TCR beta chain comes out of a study of T cell responses to AZD1222 COVID-19 vaccine. Only in-frame clones appear in the TCRdb table, and some are missing; sequencing was by immunoSEQ multiplex PCR. The sample lists about 72,000 clones, 80% to 90% occurring once. For this clone: The antigen is unknown.

The study, taken as a whole, reports: The study found vaccine-associated CD4 TCRs spanning spike, dominant at 160-218 and 743-854. When two AZD1222 doses had been given, Spike-specific TCR breadth and depth rose.

The CDR3 contains 15 residues. Germline V gene data show CDR1 as SGDLS and CDR2 as YYNGEE. The V end lost 3 bases, the J end lost 4 bases, and 14 bases lay between the germline ends. Sequencing was performed on peripheral blood, taken on day 0 of AZD1222 vaccination. This receptor was identified in an adult in good health. The chain uses TRBV9 and TRBJ1-3; maybe TRBD1 (6 bases). CDR3 nucleotides: TGTGCCAGCAGCGCAGGCTCAGGGGAAGGAAACACCATATATTTT. Translated: CASSAGSGEGNTIYF.